The 14 T cell receptor beta chains reported below all come from one sample, sequenced in a study of T cells in Graves' hyperthyroidism and ophthalmopathy. The source material, RNA transcripts, was used to amplify TCR beta CDR3 regions. In the first-round RT-PCR of the TCR CDR3, the HTBI primer set was used. TCRdb passed the multiplex PCR reads through MiXCR, listing each CDR3 protein once. The data contain around 600,000 distinct CDR3 sequences, 12% to 15% of them singletons. Material for sequencing was blood. The receptors come from a woman between 18 and 29 years old with Graves' ophthalmopathy.

In its sample, this clonotype was seen a few times. The chain is built from TRBV10-3 and TRBJ2-1; possible D gene TRBD1, 5 bases. This CDR3 has 13 amino acids. CDR1 is ENHRY, CDR2 SYGVKD, per germline. Trimming took 8 bases from V and 9 from J, leaving 17 bases between them. CDR3 residues: CAIQGTQSVEQFF. The CDR3 DNA reads as TGTGCCATCCAGGGCACCCAGAGCGTTGAGCAGTTCTTC.

This clonotype was observed at least ten times. The chain's CDR3 is CSARGAGGTQYF. The CDR3 bases are TGCAGTGCTAGGGGGGCCGGCGGGACCCAGTACTTC. V and J are TRBV20-1 and TRBJ2-5; perhaps TRBD1 as D (6 bases). Germline V CDR1 and CDR2: DFQATT, SNEGSKA (reference sequence). The CDR3 is 12 residues long. Trimming took 3 bases from V and 7 from J, leaving 12 bases between them.

This clonotype was counted many times. This chain uses TRBV24-1 with TRBJ2-1; TRBD2 is a possible D gene (6 bases). In germline, CDR1 is KGHDR, CDR2 SFDVKD. The CDR3 sequence is 18 residues long. V dropped 0 bases and J dropped 5 bases, with 19 bases sitting between them. The CDR3: CATSDLTGVKEGHNEQFF. CDR3 bases: TGTGCCACCAGTGATTTGACGGGAGTTAAGGAGGGCCACAATGAGCAGTTCTTC.

This chain uses TRBV12-3 or TRBV12-4 with TRBJ1-5, with 9 positions matching TRBD1. This CDR3 spans 16 amino acids. V shed 3 bases and J 5 bases; nucleotides not matched to a gene: 8. CDR3 nucleotides: TGTGCCAGCAGTTTCGCCGGGACAGGGAAACATCAGCCCCAGCATTTT. Its translation: CASSFAGTGKHQPQHF.

This clonotype occurred many times. V gene TRBV27 combines with J gene TRBJ2-1, with TRBD2 identical over 14 bases. The CDR3 is 17 residues long. Per germline, CDR1 MNHEY and CDR2 SMNVEV (reference sequence). J lost 12 bases, V lost 6 bases, and 16 bases had no gene match. DNA of the CDR3: TGTGCCAGCAGCGCAAGTACCGGGACTAGCGGGAGAGGCGGGCAGTTCTTC. It encodes CASSASTGTSGRGGQFF.

This clonotype was seen ten or more times. The chain employs TRBV18 and TRBJ1-2, with 12 bases identical to TRBD1. Germline assignment: CDR1 KGHSH and CDR2 LQKENI. J gave up 7 bases and V 6 bases, and 9 bases lay outside the gene matches. The CDR3 is 15 residues long. CDR3: CASSRGMGQGAGYTF. In nucleotides, the CDR3 is TGTGCCAGCTCCCGCGGGATGGGACAGGGGGCTGGCTACACCTTC.

This clonotype has ten or more counts. The chain employs TRBV5-1 and TRBJ2-3, with TRBD2 identical over 9 bases. The V segment lost 1 base and the J segment 9 bases; nucleotides outside the gene matches: 9. Germline assignment: CDR1 SGHRS and CDR2 YFSETQ. The CDR3 covers 15 residues. CDR3 DNA: TGCGCCAGCAGCTTGTGGGCTAGCGGGACCGGGACGCAGTATTTT. This encodes CASSLWASGTGTQYF.

This clonotype has only a few counts. This chain uses TRBV20-1 with TRBJ2-3; the match to TRBD2 covers 7 bases. CDR3 length equals 17 residues. CDR1 DFQATT and CDR2 SNEGSKA come from the germline V gene (reference sequence). J lost 6 bases, V lost 5 bases, and 20 bases had no gene match. The CDR3 bases are TGCAGTGCTGAATTCCTTAGACTAGCAACTCTGGGGGATACGCAGTATTTT. As protein: CSAEFLRLATLGDTQYF.

This clonotype was counted at least ten times. CDR3 amino acids: CASSLPTGRVAEQYF. CDR3 nucleotides: TGTGCCAGCAGTCTGCCTACGGGACGGGTTGCCGAGCAGTACTTC. V and J are TRBV28 and TRBJ2-7; D assignment may be TRBD1 or TRBD2 (5 bases each). The ends were cut back, 5 bases at V and 6 bases at J, with 20 bases in the middle. Germline CDR1 MDHEN, CDR2 SYDVKM. This CDR3 has 15 amino acids.

The chain employs TRBV4-1 and TRBJ2-7, with 14 positions matching TRBD2. This CDR3 has 15 residues. Germline CDR1 and CDR2: MGHRA and YSYEKL. V lost 3 bases, J lost 6 bases, and 4 bases stayed unmatched. The CDR3 reads CASSQGTSGSFEQYF. CDR3 nucleotides: TGCGCCAGCAGCCAGGGGACTAGCGGGAGCTTCGAGCAGTACTTC.

This clonotype was seen repeatedly, ten times or more. The rearrangement joins TRBV5-8 to TRBJ2-1; no clear D gene. From germline, CDR1 is SGHTS and CDR2 YDEGEE. The V gene lost 0 bases and the J gene lost 10 bases, with 2 bases spanning the gap. CDR3 length: 10 amino acids. In DNA form, the CDR3 reads TGTGCCAGCAGCTTGGGAGAGCAGTTCTTC. Translating it yields CASSLGEQFF.

This clonotype was counted many times. The chain is built from TRBV13 and TRBJ1-3; D unresolved. V dropped 5 bases and J dropped 0 bases, with 14 bases sitting between them. Germline loops: CDR1 PRHDT, CDR2 FYEKMQ (reference sequence). The CDR3 sequence is 16 residues long. CDR3 sequence: CASSASHSYSGNTIYF. The CDR3, as DNA: TGTGCCAGCAGCGCGAGTCACAGTTACTCTGGAAACACCATATATTTT.

In its sample, this clonotype was seen many times. The chain couples TRBV12-3 or TRBV12-4 to TRBJ1-2, with 7 positions matching TRBD1. The CDR3 contains 13 residues. Losses at the gene ends were 6 bases for V and 7 bases for J; bases not matched to a gene: 8. This CDR3 is CASSRDRLIGYTF. DNA of the CDR3: TGTGCCAGCAGCCGGGACAGACTGATTGGCTACACCTTC.

This chain uses TRBV9 with TRBJ2-7, with D possibly matching TRBD2 (6 bases). V lost 3 bases, J lost 6 bases, and 19 bases lay in between. The length of the CDR3 is 15 residues. In germline, CDR1 is SGDLS, CDR2 YYNGEE. DNA for the CDR3: TGTGCCAGCAGCGGTAGCGGAGGAGGTTCGGGCGAGCAGTACTTC. Translating gives CASSGSGGGSGEQYF. The variable domain in full, with the rest retrieved from reference TRBV9 and TRBJ2-7, is DSGVTQTPKHLITATGQRVTLRCSPRSGDLSVYWYQQSLDQGLQFLIQYYNGEERAKGNILERFSAQQFPDLHSELNLSSLELGDSALYFCASSGSGGGSGEQYFGPGTRLTVT.